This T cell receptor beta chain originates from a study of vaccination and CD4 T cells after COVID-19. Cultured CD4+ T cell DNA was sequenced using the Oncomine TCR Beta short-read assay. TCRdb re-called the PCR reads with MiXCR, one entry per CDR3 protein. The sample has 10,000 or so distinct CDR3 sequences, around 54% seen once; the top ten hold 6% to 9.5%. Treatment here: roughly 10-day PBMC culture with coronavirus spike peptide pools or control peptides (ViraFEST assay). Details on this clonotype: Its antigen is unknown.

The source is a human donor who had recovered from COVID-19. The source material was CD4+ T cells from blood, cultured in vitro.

CDR3 residues: CSVIAGTYEQYF. The CDR3 DNA follows: TGCAGCGTGATAGCGGGAACCTACGAGCAGTACTTC. V and J are TRBV20-1 and TRBJ2-7, with 8 bases matching TRBD2. Germline CDR1 is DFQATT and CDR2 is SNEGSKA (reference sequence). The CDR3 runs to 12 residues.